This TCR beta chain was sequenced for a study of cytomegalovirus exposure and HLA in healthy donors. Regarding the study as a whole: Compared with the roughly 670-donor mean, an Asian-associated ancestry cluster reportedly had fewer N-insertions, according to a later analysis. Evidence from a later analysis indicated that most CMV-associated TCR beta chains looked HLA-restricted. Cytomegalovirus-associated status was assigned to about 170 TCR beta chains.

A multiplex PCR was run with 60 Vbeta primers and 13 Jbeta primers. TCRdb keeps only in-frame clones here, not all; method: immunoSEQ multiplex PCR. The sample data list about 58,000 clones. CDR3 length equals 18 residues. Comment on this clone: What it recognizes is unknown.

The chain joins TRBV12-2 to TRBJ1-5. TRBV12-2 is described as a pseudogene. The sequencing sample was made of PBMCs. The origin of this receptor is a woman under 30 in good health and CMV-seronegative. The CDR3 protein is CASRPRGGTLTHNQPQHF. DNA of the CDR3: TGTGCAAGTCGCCCCCGTGGGGGGACTTTGACACATAATCAGCCCCAGCATTTT.